This T cell receptor beta chain appears in the sequencing data of a study of Ad26.COV2.S vaccination and SARS-CoV-2 variants. Background on the study: Donor had been placed in the Ad26.COV2.S arm of the COV1001 trial. Study-wide points: Placebo recipients had lower spike-specific TCR breadth than vaccine recipients. Vaccinated and placebo-treated recipients had similar non-spike TCR breadth.

Per the germline V gene, CDR1 is LGHDT and CDR2 is YNNKEL (reference sequence). The V and J ends lost 0 bases and 2 bases respectively, with 11 bases between them. The length of the CDR3 is 16 residues. The treatment is: roughly 20 received Ad26.COV2.S at low or high dose, single or two shots; 5 received placebo; per-sample allocation not given. Each sample was drawn 63 days after the first injection (of vaccine or placebo). As to this clone: Its antigen is currently unknown.

Produced via immunoSEQ multiplex PCR; TCRdb's table is partial and in-frame only. There are roughly 300,000 clones in the sample; 65% to 90% occur only once, and approximately 11% lies in the top ten. Sample: peripheral blood, taken in a trial of Ad26.COV2.S vaccine versus placebo. The TCR sequence derives from a person aged 18-65 years who received the Ad26.COV2.S COVID-19 vaccine or a placebo. The chain employs TRBV3-1 (or the pseudogene TRBV3-2) and TRBJ2-1, with TRBD2 as a possible D gene (6 bases). For the CDR3, the DNA is TGTGCCAGCAGCCAAGAAACTAGCCCTACCTACAATGAGCAGTTCTTC. This translates into CASSQETSPTYNEQFF.